This TCR beta chain was observed in a study of OX40 agonist ivuxolimab in advanced cancers. The study, taken as a whole, reports: The specificity for antigen of the expanded peripheral T cells was not determined.

There are 10 residues in the CDR3. The V gene lost 4 bases and the J gene lost 6 bases, with 5 bases spanning the gap. Per the germline V gene, CDR1 is GTSNPN and CDR2 is SVGIG (reference sequence). Produced via immunoSEQ multiplex PCR; TCRdb's table is partial and in-frame only. The sample shows some 150,000 clones, 93% of them seen only once. Comment on this clone: The antigen is not known.

The sequencing here drew on CD4+ or CD8+ T cells sorted from blood, taken in a trial of the OX40 agonist ivuxolimab. The chain links TRBV30 to TRBJ2-3; D uncertain. This TCR was sampled from an adult with an advanced solid tumor such as melanoma, head and neck, liver or kidney cancer. CDR3 sequence (DNA): TGTGCCTGGAAACGTGATACGCAGTATTTT. This codes for CAWKRDTQYF.